This is a list of T cell receptor beta chains from one sample in a study of T cells in Graves' hyperthyroidism and ophthalmopathy. A single record per CDR3 protein comes from TCRdb applying MiXCR to the multiplex PCR reads. Of 500,000 or so distinct CDR3 sequences in the sample, roughly 15% were seen once. The sample taken for sequencing was blood. Receptor source: a woman aged 25-40 years with Graves' ophthalmopathy. Both conserved end residues are part of each CDR3. The order of the fields is clone size, J gene, V gene, D gene, CDR3 DNA, CDR3 protein. The D gene is left open where the match is weak. Size tells how often a clone was seen (once, few, many) or the class of an expanded clone, and some rows leave it out.

abundance: many; j_gene: TRBJ2-7; v_gene: TRBV7-8; d_gene: .; CDR3nt: TGTGCCAGCAGCATAACAACAGGGGGGGCCCCCTACGAGCAGTACTTC; CDR3aa: CASSITTGGAPYEQYF
abundance: few; j_gene: TRBJ1-2; v_gene: TRBV10-3; d_gene: TRBD1; CDR3nt: TGTGCCATCAGACAGGGGCTGAGGAATAACTATGGCTACACCTTC; CDR3aa: CAIRQGLRNNYGYTF
abundance: many; j_gene: TRBJ1-4; v_gene: TRBV28; d_gene: TRBD1; CDR3nt: TGTGCCAGCAGTCCTGACAGGGGGCGAAATGAAAAACTGTTTTTT; CDR3aa: CASSPDRGRNEKLFF
abundance: many; j_gene: TRBJ2-1; v_gene: TRBV4-3; d_gene: .; CDR3nt: TGCGCCAGCAGCATTCAGTCCGGAAACAATGAGCAGTTCTTC; CDR3aa: CASSIQSGNNEQFF
abundance: .; j_gene: TRBJ1-1; v_gene: TRBV2; d_gene: .; CDR3nt: TGTGCCAGCAGTGAAGCCCTACTAGTAAATGAAGCTTTCTTT; CDR3aa: CASSEALLVNEAFF
abundance: few; j_gene: TRBJ1-1; v_gene: TRBV9; d_gene: TRBD1; CDR3nt: TGTGCCAGCAGCGCTACCTCACAGGGGAAGACTGAAGCTTTCTTT; CDR3aa: CASSATSQGKTEAFF
abundance: many; j_gene: TRBJ2-3; v_gene: TRBV19; d_gene: .; CDR3nt: TGTGCCAGTAGCAGGTCCTCTATACAGGATACGCAGTATTTT; CDR3aa: CASSRSSIQDTQYF
abundance: many; j_gene: TRBJ2-2; v_gene: TRBV5-1; d_gene: TRBD2; CDR3nt: TGTGCCAGCAGCCTCGGGGGGGGCACCGGGGAGCTGTTTTTT; CDR3aa: CASSLGGGTGELFF
abundance: .; j_gene: TRBJ1-1; v_gene: TRBV9; d_gene: .; CDR3nt: TGTGCCAGCAGCGTAGACACGAACACTGAAGCTTTCTTT; CDR3aa: CASSVDTNTEAFF
abundance: many; j_gene: TRBJ1-1; v_gene: TRBV28; d_gene: .; CDR3nt: TGTGCCAGCAGTTTCTTTGGGTCGAACACTGAAGCTTTCTTT; CDR3aa: CASSFFGSNTEAFF
abundance: many; j_gene: TRBJ1-1; v_gene: TRBV3-1; d_gene: .; CDR3nt: TGTGCCAGCAGTCCTTTTACCTCGAGCACTGAAGCTTTCTTT; CDR3aa: CASSPFTSSTEAFF
abundance: many; j_gene: TRBJ2-1; v_gene: TRBV7-8; d_gene: TRBD2; CDR3nt: TGTGCCAGCAGCTTAGCGGATAGCGGGAGAACTGAGCAGTTCTTC; CDR3aa: CASSLADSGRTEQFF
abundance: few; j_gene: TRBJ1-5; v_gene: TRBV19; d_gene: .; CDR3nt: TGTGCCAGTAGGTATATGGGGGATCCCAATCAGCCCCAGCATTTT; CDR3aa: CASRYMGDPNQPQHF
abundance: few; j_gene: TRBJ2-3; v_gene: TRBV10-1; d_gene: TRBD1; CDR3nt: TGCGCCACCACACAGGGGGCCGGAGATACGCAGTATTTT; CDR3aa: CATTQGAGDTQYF
abundance: many; j_gene: TRBJ2-3; v_gene: TRBV11-2; d_gene: .; CDR3nt: TGTGCCAGCCGGAGGGCAGACTTGGGTGTCGCAGATACGCAGTATTTT; CDR3aa: CASRRADLGVADTQYF
abundance: .; j_gene: TRBJ1-1; v_gene: TRBV20-1; d_gene: .; CDR3nt: TGCAGTGCTAGAGGGGGCAGGGCGGGGACTGAAGCTTTCTTT; CDR3aa: CSARGGRAGTEAFF
abundance: .; j_gene: TRBJ2-1; v_gene: TRBV27; d_gene: TRBD2; CDR3nt: TGTGCCAGCAGTTTATCGGGGACTAGCGGGGGGCAGTTCTTC; CDR3aa: CASSLSGTSGGQFF
abundance: few; j_gene: TRBJ2-7; v_gene: TRBV5-1; d_gene: TRBD1; CDR3nt: TGTGCCAGCAGCTCGCGGGACAGGAGCTCCTACGAGCAGTACTTC; CDR3aa: CASSSRDRSSYEQYF
abundance: .; j_gene: TRBJ1-5; v_gene: TRBV7-3; d_gene: .; CDR3nt: TGTGCCAGCAGCTTAACGTCCGATCAGCCCCAGCATTTT; CDR3aa: CASSLTSDQPQHF
abundance: .; j_gene: TRBJ1-1; v_gene: TRBV9; d_gene: .; CDR3nt: TGTGCCAGCAGCGTAGAAGAGAACACTGAAGCTTTCTTT; CDR3aa: CASSVEENTEAFF
abundance: .; j_gene: TRBJ1-6; v_gene: TRBV4-1; d_gene: TRBD1; CDR3nt: TGCGCCAGCAGCCAAGGCAGGGGGCTCTACAATTCACCCCTCCACTTT; CDR3aa: CASSQGRGLYNSPLHF